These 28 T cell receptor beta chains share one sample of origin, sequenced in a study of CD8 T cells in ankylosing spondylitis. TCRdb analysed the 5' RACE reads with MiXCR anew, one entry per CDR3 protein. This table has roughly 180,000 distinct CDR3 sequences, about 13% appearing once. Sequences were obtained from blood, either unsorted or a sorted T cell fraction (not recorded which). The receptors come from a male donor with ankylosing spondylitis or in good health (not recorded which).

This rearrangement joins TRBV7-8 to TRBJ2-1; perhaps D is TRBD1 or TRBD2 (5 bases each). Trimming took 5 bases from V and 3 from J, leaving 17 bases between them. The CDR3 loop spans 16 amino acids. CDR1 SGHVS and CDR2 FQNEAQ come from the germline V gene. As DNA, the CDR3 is TGTGCCAGCAGCCCCGCCGGGACCCAGGTCTACAATGAGCAGTTCTTC. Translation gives CASSPAGTQVYNEQFF.

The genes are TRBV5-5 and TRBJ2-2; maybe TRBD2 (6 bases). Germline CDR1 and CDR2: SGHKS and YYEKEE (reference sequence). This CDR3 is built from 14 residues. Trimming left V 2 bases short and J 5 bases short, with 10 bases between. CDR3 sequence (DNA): TGTGCCAGCAGCTTAAGGAGGGCAACCGGGGAGCTGTTTTTT. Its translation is CASSLRRATGELFF. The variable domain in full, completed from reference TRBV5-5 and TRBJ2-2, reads DAGVTQSPTHLIKTRGQQVTLRCSPISGHKSVSWYQQVLGQGPQFIFQYYEKEERGRGNFPDRFSARQFPNYSSELNVNALLLGDSALYLCASSLRRATGELFFGEGSRLTVL.

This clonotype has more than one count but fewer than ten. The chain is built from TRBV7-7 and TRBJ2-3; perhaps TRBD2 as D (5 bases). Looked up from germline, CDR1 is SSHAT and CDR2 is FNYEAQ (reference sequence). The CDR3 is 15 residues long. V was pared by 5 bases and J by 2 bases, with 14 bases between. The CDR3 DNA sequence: TGTGCCAGCAGCCCCAGCGTAGCGCTCACAGATACGCAGTATTTT. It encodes CASSPSVALTDTQYF.

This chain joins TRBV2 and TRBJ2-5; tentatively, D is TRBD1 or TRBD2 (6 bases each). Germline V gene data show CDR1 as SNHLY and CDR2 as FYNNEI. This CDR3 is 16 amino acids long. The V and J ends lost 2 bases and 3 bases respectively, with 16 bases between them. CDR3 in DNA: TGTGCCAGCAGTGAATCCGTGGGGGGCGGAAAAGAGACCCAGTACTTC. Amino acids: CASSESVGGGKETQYF.

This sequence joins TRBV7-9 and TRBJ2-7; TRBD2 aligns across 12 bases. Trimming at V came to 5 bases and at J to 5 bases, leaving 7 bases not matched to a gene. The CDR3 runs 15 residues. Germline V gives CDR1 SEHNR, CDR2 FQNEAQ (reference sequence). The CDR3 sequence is CASSPSGGARDEQYF. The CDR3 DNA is TGTGCCAGCAGCCCTAGCGGGGGGGCTCGGGACGAGCAGTACTTC.

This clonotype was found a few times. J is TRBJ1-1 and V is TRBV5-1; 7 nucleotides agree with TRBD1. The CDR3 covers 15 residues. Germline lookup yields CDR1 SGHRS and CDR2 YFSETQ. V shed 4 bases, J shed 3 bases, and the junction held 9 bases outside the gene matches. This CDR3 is CASSPRGQLYTEAFF. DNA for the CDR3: TGCGCCAGCAGCCCCCGGGGACAGCTTTACACTGAAGCTTTCTTT.

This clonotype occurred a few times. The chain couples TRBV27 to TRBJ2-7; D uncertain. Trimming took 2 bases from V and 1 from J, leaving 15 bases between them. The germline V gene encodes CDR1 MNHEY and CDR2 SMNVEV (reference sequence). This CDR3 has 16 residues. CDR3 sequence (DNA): TGTGCCAGCAGTTTAAATCAACGGGCCCCGTCCTACGAGCAGTACTTC. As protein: CASSLNQRAPSYEQYF.

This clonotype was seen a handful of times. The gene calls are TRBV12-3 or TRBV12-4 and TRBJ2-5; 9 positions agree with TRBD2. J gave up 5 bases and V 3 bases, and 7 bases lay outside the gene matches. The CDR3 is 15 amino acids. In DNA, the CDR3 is TGTGCCAGCAGTTTTCAAGGACTAGCGTCGGAGACCCAGTACTTC. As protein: CASSFQGLASETQYF.

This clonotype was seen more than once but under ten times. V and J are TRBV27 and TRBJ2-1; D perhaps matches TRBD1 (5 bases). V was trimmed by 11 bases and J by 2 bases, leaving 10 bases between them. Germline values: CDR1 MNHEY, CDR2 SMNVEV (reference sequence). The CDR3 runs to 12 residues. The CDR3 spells CAVVGPYNEQFF. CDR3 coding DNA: TGTGCCGTCGTGGGGCCCTACAATGAGCAGTTCTTC.

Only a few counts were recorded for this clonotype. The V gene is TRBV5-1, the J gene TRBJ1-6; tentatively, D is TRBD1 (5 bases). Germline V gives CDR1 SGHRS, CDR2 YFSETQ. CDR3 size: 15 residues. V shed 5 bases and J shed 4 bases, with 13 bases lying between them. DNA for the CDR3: TGCGCCAGCAGAGAGGCGACAGATTATAATTCACCCCTCCACTTT. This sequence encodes CASREATDYNSPLHF.

CDR3 sequence reads: CANIPRDRHSYEQYF. CDR3 nucleotides: TGTGCCAACATCCCACGGGACAGGCACTCCTACGAGCAGTACTTC. The V and J genes are TRBV2 and TRBJ2-7; 8 bases map to TRBD1. The CDR3 totals 15 residues. V shed 10 bases, J shed 0 bases, and the junction held 11 bases outside the gene matches. Germline loops: CDR1 SNHLY, CDR2 FYNNEI. Complete variable domain (other parts from reference TRBV2 and TRBJ2-7): EPEVTQTPSHQVTQMGQEVILRCVPISNHLYFYWYRQILGQKVEFLVSFYNNEISEKSEIFDDQFSVERPDGSNFTLKIRSTKLEDSAMYFCANIPRDRHSYEQYFGPGTRLTVT.

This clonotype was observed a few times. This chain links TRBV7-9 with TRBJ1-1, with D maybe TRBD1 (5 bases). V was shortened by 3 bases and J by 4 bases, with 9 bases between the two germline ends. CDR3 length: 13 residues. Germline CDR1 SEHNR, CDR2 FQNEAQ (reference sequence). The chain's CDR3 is CASSFGGATEAFF. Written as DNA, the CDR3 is TGTGCCAGCAGCTTTGGGGGAGCCACTGAAGCTTTCTTT.

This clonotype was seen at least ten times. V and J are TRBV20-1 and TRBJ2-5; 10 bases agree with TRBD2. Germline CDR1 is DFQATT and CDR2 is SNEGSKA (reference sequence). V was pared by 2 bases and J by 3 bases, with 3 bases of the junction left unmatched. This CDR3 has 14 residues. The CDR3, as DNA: TGCAGTGCTAGATCCGGGACTAGCGAAGAGACCCAGTACTTC. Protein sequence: CSARSGTSEETQYF.

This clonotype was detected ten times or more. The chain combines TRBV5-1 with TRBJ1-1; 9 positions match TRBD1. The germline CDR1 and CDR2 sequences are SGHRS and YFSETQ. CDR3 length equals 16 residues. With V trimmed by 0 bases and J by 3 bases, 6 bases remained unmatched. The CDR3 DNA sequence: TGCGCCAGCAGCTTGGGGGACAGGGAGCAGTACACTGAAGCTTTCTTT. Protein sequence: CASSLGDREQYTEAFF.

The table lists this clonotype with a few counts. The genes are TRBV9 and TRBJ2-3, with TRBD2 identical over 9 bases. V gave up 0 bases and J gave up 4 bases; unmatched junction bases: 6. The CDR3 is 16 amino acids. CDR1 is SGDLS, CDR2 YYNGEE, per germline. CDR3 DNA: TGTGCCAGCAGCGTAGAGGAAGCGGGGGGCGCAGATACGCAGTATTTT. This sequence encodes CASSVEEAGGADTQYF.

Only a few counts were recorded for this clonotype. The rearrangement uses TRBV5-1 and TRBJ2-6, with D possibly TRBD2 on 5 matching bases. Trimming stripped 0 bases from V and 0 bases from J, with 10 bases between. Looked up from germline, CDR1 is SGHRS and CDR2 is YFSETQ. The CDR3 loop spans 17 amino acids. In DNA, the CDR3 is TGCGCCAGCAGCTTGGCCGTGAGGGTCTCTGGGGCCAACGTCCTGACTTTC. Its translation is CASSLAVRVSGANVLTF.

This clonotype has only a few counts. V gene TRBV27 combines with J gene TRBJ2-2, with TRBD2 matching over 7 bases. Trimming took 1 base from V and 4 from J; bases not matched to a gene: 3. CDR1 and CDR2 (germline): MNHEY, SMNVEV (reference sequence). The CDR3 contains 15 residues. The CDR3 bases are TGTGCCAGCAGTTTATGGGGGGGGGGCACCGGGGAGCTGTTTTTT. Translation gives CASSLWGGGTGELFF.

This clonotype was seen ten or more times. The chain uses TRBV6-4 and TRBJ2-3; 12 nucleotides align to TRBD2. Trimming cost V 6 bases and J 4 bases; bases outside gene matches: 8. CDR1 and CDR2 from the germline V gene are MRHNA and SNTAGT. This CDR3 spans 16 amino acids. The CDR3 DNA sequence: TGTGCCAGCAGCTCTAGCGGGGGGGCCGGGGCAGATACGCAGTATTTT. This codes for CASSSSGGAGADTQYF.

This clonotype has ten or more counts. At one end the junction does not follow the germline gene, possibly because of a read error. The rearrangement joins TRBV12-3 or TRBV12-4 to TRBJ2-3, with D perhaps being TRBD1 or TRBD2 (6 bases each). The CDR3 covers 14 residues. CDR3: CASSLGGSTDTQYF. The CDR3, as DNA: TGTGCCAGCAGCTTAGGGGGGAGCACAGATACGCAGTATTTT.

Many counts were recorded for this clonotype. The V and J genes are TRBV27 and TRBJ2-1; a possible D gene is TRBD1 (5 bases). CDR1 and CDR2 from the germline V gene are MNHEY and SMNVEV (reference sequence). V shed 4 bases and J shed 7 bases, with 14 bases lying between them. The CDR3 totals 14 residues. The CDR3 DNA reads TGTGCCAGCAGTTGGGCAGGGTTGAAGAATGAGCAGTTCTTC. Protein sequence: CASSWAGLKNEQFF.

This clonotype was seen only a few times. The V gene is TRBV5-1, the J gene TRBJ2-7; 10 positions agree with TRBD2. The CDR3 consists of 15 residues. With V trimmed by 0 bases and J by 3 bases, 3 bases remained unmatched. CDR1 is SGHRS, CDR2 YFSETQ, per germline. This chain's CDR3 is CASSLAASGGYEQYF. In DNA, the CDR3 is TGCGCCAGCAGCTTGGCGGCTAGCGGGGGCTACGAGCAGTACTTC.

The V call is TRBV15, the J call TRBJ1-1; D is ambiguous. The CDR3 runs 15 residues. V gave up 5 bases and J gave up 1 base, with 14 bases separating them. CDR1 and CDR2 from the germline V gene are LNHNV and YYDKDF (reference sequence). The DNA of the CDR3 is TGTGCCACCAGCGGATCACCAAGGGCGAACACTGAAGCTTTCTTT. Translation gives CATSGSPRANTEAFF.

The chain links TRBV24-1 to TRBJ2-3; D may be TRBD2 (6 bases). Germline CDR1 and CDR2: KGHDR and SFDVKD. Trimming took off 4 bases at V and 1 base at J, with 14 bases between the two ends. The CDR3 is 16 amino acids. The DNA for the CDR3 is TGTGCCACCAGTGAGGGCGGGGTCTACCGCACAGATACGCAGTATTTT. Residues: CATSEGGVYRTDTQYF.

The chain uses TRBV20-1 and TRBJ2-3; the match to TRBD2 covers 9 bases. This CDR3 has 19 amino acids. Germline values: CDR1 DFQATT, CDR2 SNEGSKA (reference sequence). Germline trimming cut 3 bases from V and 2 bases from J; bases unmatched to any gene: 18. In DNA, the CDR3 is TGCAGTGCTAGCCCCATCTTAGGGCCTAGCGGGACCAACACAGATACGCAGTATTTT. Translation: CSASPILGPSGTNTDTQYF.

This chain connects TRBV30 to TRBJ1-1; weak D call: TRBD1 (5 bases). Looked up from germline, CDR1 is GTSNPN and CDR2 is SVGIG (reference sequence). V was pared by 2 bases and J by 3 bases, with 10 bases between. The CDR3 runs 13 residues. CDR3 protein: CAWSPGTDTEAFF. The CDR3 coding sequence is TGTGCCTGGAGTCCAGGGACGGACACTGAAGCTTTCTTT. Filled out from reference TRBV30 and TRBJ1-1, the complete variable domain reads SQTIHQWPATLVQPVGSPLSLECTVEGTSNPNLYWYRQAAGRGLQLLFYSVGIGQISSEVPQNLSASRPQDRQFILSSKKLLLSDSGFYLCAWSPGTDTEAFFGQGTRLTVV.

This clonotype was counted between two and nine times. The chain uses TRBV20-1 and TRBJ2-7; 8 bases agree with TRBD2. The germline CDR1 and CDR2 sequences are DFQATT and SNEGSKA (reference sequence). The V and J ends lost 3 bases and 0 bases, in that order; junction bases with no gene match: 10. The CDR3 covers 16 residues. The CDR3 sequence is CSARDITSGASYEQYF. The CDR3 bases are TGCAGTGCTAGGGACATCACTAGCGGTGCCTCCTACGAGCAGTACTTC.

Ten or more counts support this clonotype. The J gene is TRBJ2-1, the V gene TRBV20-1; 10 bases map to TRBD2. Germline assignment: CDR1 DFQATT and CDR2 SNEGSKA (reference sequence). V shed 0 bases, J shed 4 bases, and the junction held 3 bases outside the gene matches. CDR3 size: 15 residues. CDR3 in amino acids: CSAREGLAHYNEQFF. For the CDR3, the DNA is TGCAGTGCTAGAGAGGGACTAGCGCATTACAATGAGCAGTTCTTC.

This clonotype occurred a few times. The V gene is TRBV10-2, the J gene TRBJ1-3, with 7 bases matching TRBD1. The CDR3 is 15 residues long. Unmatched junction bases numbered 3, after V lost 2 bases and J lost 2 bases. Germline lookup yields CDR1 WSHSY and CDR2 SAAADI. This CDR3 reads CASSETGTAGNTIYF. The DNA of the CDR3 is TGCGCCAGCAGTGAGACCGGGACAGCTGGAAACACCATATATTTT.